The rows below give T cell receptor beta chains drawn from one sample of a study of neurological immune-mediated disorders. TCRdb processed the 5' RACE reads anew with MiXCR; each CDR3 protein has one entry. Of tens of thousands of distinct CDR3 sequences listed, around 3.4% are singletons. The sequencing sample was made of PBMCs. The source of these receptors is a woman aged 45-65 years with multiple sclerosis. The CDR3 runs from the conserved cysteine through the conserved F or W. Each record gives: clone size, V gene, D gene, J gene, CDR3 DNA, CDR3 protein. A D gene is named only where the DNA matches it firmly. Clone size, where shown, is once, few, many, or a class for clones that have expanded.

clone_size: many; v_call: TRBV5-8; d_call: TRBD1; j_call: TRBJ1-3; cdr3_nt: TGTGCCAGCGGCAGAGGGGGCGTAACTGGAAACACCATATATTTT; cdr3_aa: CASGRGGVTGNTIYF
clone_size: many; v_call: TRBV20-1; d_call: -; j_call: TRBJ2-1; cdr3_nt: TGCAGCCCTCGAGAACAAGCTTACAATGAGCAGTTCTTC; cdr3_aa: CSPREQAYNEQFF
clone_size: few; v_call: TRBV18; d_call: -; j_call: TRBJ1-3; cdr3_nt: TGTGCCAGCTCCCCCGAGGGAAACACCATATATTTT; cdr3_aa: CASSPEGNTIYF
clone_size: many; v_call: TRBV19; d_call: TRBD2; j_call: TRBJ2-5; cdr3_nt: TGTGCCAGTAGTCCCAAACTAGCGGGGGTAGAGACCCAGTACTTC; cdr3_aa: CASSPKLAGVETQYF
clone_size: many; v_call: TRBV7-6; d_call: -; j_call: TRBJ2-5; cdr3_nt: TGTGCCAGCAGCTTAGGAACAGCCCAAGAGACCCAGTACTTC; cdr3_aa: CASSLGTAQETQYF
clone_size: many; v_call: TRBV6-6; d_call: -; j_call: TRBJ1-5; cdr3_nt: TGTGCCAGCAAAAGCCACAGGGAACTCAATCAGCCCCAGCATTTT; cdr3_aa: CASKSHRELNQPQHF
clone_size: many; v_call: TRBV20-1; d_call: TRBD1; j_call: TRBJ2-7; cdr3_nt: TGCAGTGCTAGCGTAGGGACAGGCGGCGAGCAGTACTTC; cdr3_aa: CSASVGTGGEQYF
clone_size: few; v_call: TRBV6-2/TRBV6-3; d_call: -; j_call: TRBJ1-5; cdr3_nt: TGTGCCAGCAGTTACTCGACTCACAGGGAAGATCAGCACCAGCATTTT; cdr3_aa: CASSYSTHREDQHQHF
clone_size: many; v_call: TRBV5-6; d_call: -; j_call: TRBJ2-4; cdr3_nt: TGTGCCAGCAGCTTAGTTTTTAGCGCCCGGGTGGGCAAAAACATTCAGTACTTC; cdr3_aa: CASSLVFSARVGKNIQYF
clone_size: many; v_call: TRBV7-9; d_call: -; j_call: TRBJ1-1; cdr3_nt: TGTGCCAGCAGCTTATGGCCCACCCAGATGGGGAACACTGAAGCTTTCTTT; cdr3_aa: CASSLWPTQMGNTEAFF
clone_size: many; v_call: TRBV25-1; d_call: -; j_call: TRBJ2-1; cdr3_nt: TGTGCCAGCAGTGAAACAGGGCAATACAATGAGCAGTTCTTC; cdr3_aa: CASSETGQYNEQFF
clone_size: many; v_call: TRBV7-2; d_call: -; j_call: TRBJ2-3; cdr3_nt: TGTGCCAGCAGCTTAAACCCAAACACAGATACGCAGTATTTT; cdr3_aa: CASSLNPNTDTQYF
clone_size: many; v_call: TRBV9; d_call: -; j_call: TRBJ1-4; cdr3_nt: TGTGCCAGCAGCGTAGGCAGGGGAGGTGAAAAACTGTTTTTT; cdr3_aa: CASSVGRGGEKLFF
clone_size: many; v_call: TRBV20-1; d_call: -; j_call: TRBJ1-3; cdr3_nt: TGCAGTGCTAGACGAGGGTCTTTCTCTGGAAACACCATATATTTT; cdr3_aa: CSARRGSFSGNTIYF
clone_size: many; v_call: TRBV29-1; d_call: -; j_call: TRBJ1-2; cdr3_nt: TGCAGCGTTGAGCACAGCATGAATGGCTACACCTTC; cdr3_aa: CSVEHSMNGYTF
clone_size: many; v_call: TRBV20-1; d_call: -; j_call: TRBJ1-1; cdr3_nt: TGCAGTGCGCTTCCGGGACACTCAGCAACTGAAGCTTTCTTT; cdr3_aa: CSALPGHSATEAFF
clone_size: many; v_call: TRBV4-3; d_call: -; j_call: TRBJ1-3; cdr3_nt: TGCGCCAGCAGCCCCAGCACCGGCTCTGGAAACACCATATATTTT; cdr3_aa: CASSPSTGSGNTIYF
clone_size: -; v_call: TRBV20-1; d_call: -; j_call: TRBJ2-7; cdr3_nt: TGCAGTGCTCTATTCACAGCAGCCCTCCACGAGCAGTACTTC; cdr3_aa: CSALFTAALHEQYF
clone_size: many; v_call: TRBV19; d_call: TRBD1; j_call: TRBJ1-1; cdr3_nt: TGTGCCAGTGGGAACCGACAGGGAGGACGCACTGAAGCTTTCTTT; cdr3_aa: CASGNRQGGRTEAFF
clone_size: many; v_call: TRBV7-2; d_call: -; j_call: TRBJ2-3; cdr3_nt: TGTGCCAGCAGCGCCGGGGGGCCGTGGGATACGCAGTATTTT; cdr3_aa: CASSAGGPWDTQYF
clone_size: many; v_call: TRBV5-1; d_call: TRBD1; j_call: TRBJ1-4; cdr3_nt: TGCGCCAGCAGCGACGGGACAGCAAATGAAAAACTGTTTTTT; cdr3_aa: CASSDGTANEKLFF
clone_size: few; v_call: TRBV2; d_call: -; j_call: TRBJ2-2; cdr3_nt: TGTGCCAGCTCCCCGAAGCGGGCGGGCACCGGGGAGCTGTTTTTT; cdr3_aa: CASSPKRAGTGELFF
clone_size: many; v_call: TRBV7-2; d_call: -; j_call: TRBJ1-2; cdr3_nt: TGTGCCAGCAGCGCGTATGGCTACACCTTC; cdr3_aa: CASSAYGYTF
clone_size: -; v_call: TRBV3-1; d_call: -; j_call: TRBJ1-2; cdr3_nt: TGTGCCAGCACCCAGGACGGCTATGGCTACACCTTC; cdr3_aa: CASTQDGYGYTF
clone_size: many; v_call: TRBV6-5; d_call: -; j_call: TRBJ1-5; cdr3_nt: TGTGCCAGCAGTTATGGGGGAGGAGGCAATCAGCCCCAGCATTTT; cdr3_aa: CASSYGGGGNQPQHF
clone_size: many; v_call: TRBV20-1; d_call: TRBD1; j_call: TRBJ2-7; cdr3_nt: TGCAGTGCTAGCCCCCGGGGACAGGGGGCTGCTTGGGAGCAGTACTTC; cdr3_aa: CSASPRGQGAAWEQYF
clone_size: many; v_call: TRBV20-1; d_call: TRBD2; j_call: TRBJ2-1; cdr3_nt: TGCAGTGCTAGCATTCTCATAGCGGGGGGTTACAATGAGCAGTTCTTC; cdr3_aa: CSASILIAGGYNEQFF
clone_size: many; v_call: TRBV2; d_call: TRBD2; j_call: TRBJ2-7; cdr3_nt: TGTGCCAGCAGTGAAAAGCCTAGCGGGTACGAGCAGTACTTC; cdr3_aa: CASSEKPSGYEQYF
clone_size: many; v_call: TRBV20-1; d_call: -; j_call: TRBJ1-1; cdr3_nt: TGCAGTGCCAGGACACGGGCGGACACTGAAGCTTTCTTT; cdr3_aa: CSARTRADTEAFF
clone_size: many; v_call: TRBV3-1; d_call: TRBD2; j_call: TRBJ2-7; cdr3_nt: TGTGCCAGCAGCCAACTAGCGGGGGGAACCTACGAGCAGTACTTC; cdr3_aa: CASSQLAGGTYEQYF
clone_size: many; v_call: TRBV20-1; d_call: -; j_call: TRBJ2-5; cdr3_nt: TGCAGTGCTCCGAAAGAGACCCAGTACTTC; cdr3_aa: CSAPKETQYF
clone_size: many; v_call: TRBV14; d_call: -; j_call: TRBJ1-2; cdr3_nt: TGTGCCACCAAGGAACAGTTTGCGGATGGCTACACCTTC; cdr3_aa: CATKEQFADGYTF
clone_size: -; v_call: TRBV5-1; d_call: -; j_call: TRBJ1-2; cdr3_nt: TGCGCCAGCAGCACCGGGACACCTTACAATAACTATGGCTACACCTTC; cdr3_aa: CASSTGTPYNNYGYTF
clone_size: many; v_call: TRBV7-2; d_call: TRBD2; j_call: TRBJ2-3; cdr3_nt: TGTGCCAGCAGCTTAGGTGGGAGGGTAGATACGCAGTATTTT; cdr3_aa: CASSLGGRVDTQYF
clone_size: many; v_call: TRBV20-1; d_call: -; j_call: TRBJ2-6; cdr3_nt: TGCAGTGCTGTAGATGGGGGAGGGGCCAACGTCCTGACTTTC; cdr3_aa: CSAVDGGGANVLTF
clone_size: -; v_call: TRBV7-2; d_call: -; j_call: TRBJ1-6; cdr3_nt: TGTGCCAGCAGCCCAGGGTCTTGGCGGGAAGGTTCAACCCTCAACTTT; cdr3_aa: CASSPGSWREGSTLNF